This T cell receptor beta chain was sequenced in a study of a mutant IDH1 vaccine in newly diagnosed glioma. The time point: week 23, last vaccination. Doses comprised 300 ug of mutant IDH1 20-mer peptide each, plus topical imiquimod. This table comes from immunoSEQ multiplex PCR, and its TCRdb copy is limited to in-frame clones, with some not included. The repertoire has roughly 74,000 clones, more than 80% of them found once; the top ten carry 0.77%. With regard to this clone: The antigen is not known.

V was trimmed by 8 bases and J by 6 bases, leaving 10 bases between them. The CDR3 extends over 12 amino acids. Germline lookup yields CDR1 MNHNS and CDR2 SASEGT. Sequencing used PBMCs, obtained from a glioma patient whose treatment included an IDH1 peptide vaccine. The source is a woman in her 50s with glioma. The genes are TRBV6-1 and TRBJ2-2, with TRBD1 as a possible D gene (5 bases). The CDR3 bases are TGTGCCAGCCAAGGGGTGGCCGGGGAGCTGTTTTTT. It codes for CASQGVAGELFF.